This entry features one TCR beta chain sequence. Its antigen is undetermined. This sample is drawn from a study of T cell responses to AZD1222 COVID-19 vaccine. General study points: Spike-wide vaccine-associated CD4 TCRs dominated at 160-218 and 743-854. With two AZD1222 doses given, Spike-specific TCR breadth and depth both rose. The reported proportion of spike-specific TCRs targeting unmutated variant regions was nearly half.

Researchers grouped second doses given at about 4 or about 12 weeks into one pool. Clones were read by immunoSEQ multiplex PCR, and TCRdb kept only the in-frame ones, dropping some. The sample has approximately 140,000 clones, 91% seen once. V lost 4 bases, J lost 10 bases, and 18 bases lay in between. CDR1 and CDR2 (germline): SGHRS, YFSETQ. The CDR3 sequence is 15 residues long. The receptor's source is an adult who received the AZD1222 COVID-19 vaccine. Sequencing was performed on peripheral blood, taken 28 days after the second AZD1222 dose. The V gene is TRBV5-1, the J gene TRBJ1-6; D might be TRBD1 (5 bases). Written as DNA, the CDR3 is TGCGCCAGCAGCCCCGCCCTGGGAGGGACCTCACCCCTCCACTTT. Translated: CASSPALGGTSPLHF.